One sample yielded the 25 T cell receptor beta chains listed below, sequenced in a study of early T cells in non-severe SARS-CoV-2 infection. TCRdb itself ran the 5' RACE reads through MiXCR, one entry per CDR3 protein. This sample carries about 98,000 distinct CDR3 sequences, less than 15% of them seen once, and the ten largest clones take approximately 6%. Input material: whole blood. All receptors come from an adult who was a healthcare worker with PCR-confirmed SARS-CoV-2 infection or an uninfected control (not recorded which).

This clonotype was seen only a few times. The CDR3 DNA follows: TGTGCCAGCAGCGTCCCCAGCGGGGAGCAGTTCTTC. Residues: CASSVPSGEQFF. This chain uses TRBV28 with TRBJ2-1, with a weak D call TRBD2 (6 bases). The CDR3 runs 12 residues. Trimming removed 6 bases from V and 10 bases from J, with 13 bases in between. Germline CDR1 MDHEN, CDR2 SYDVKM.

J is TRBJ2-7 and V is TRBV28, with 8 bases matching TRBD1. CDR3 length equals 12 residues. V dropped 5 bases and J dropped 6; count of bases not matched to a gene: 3. Germline CDR1 reads MDHEN; CDR2 reads SYDVKM. The CDR3 nucleotides are TGTGCCAGCAGTACGACAGGGGCCGAGCAGTACTTC. Amino acids: CASSTTGAEQYF.

This clonotype was found many times. The rearrangement uses TRBV7-9 and TRBJ2-3, with 8 bases identical to TRBD1. This CDR3 has 13 amino acids. The germline CDR1 and CDR2 sequences are SEHNR and FQNEAQ (reference sequence). V gave up 7 bases and J gave up 6 bases; unmatched junction bases: 6. The CDR3 DNA reads TGTGCCAGCACCCATCAGGGGGCCGATACGCAGTATTTT. This codes for CASTHQGADTQYF.

This clonotype was picked up many times. This chain joins TRBV7-8 and TRBJ1-1, with no clear D. Trimming took off 0 bases at V and 7 bases at J, with 12 bases between the two ends. The CDR3 spans 14 residues. Per the germline V gene, CDR1 is SGHVS and CDR2 is FQNEAQ. The CDR3: CASSLAFSALEAFF. DNA for the CDR3: TGTGCCAGCAGCTTAGCGTTTTCGGCCCTTGAAGCTTTCTTT.

This clonotype was found a few times. The chain employs TRBV7-9 and TRBJ2-2, with a weak D call TRBD1 (6 bases). The CDR3 length is 14 residues. Germline assignment: CDR1 SEHNR and CDR2 FQNEAQ (reference sequence). Trimming shortened V by 4 bases and J by 3 bases, and 9 bases separated the two germline ends. CDR3 DNA sequence: TGTGCCAGCAGCTCACAGGGATACACCGGGGAGCTGTTTTTT. Protein: CASSSQGYTGELFF.

The chain recombines TRBV7-9 with TRBJ2-1, with D unresolved. The CDR3 has 15 residues. CDR1 and CDR2 (germline): SEHNR, FQNEAQ (reference sequence). Deletions cut 1 base from V and 3 bases from J, with 10 bases between. The CDR3 region is CASSLGFLGYNEQFF. CDR3 DNA sequence: TGTGCCAGCAGCTTAGGATTCCTAGGCTACAATGAGCAGTTCTTC.

The chain recombines TRBV20-1 with TRBJ2-3; no reliable D call. Germline V gives CDR1 DFQATT, CDR2 SNEGSKA (reference sequence). Trimming pared 0 bases from V and 14 bases from J, leaving 3 bases between. CDR3 size: 8 residues. The CDR3 bases are TGCAGTGCTAGAGATGGGTATTTT. Protein: CSARDGYF.

Only a few counts were recorded for this clonotype. The chain uses TRBV11-2 and TRBJ2-3, with 13 bases identical to TRBD2. In germline, CDR1 is SGHAT, CDR2 FQNNGV. The CDR3 consists of 16 residues. Losses at the gene ends were 5 bases for V and 0 bases for J; bases not matched to a gene: 2. This CDR3 reads CASSMGLAGSTDTQYF. DNA of the CDR3: TGTGCCAGCAGCATGGGACTAGCGGGAAGCACAGATACGCAGTATTTT.

This clonotype was counted at least ten times. The chain is built from TRBV4-1 and TRBJ2-7, with D maybe TRBD1 (5 bases). CDR3 size: 14 residues. Per the germline V gene, CDR1 is MGHRA and CDR2 is YSYEKL. Trimming cost V 6 bases and J 6 bases, with 18 bases left between them. The CDR3, as DNA: TGCGCCAGCAGACGCGACGCAGGGCTCTCCGAGCAGTACTTC. This codes for CASRRDAGLSEQYF.

This clonotype was seen a handful of times. V usage is TRBV5-5 and J usage is TRBJ2-2; D remains unclear. Germline V gene sequence: CDR1 SGHKS, CDR2 YYEKEE (reference sequence). The CDR3 has 12 residues. Trimming took off 4 bases at V and 6 bases at J, with 7 bases between the two ends. The chain's CDR3 is CASSPPPGELFF. The CDR3, as DNA: TGTGCCAGCAGCCCACCCCCCGGGGAGCTGTTTTTT. Looking up the rest from reference TRBV5-5 and TRBJ2-2 gives the full variable domain: DAGVTQSPTHLIKTRGQQVTLRCSPISGHKSVSWYQQVLGQGPQFIFQYYEKEERGRGNFPDRFSARQFPNYSSELNVNALLLGDSALYLCASSPPPGELFFGEGSRLTVL.

This chain connects TRBV28 to TRBJ2-5; D uncertain. Germline-derived CDR1 and CDR2 are MDHEN and SYDVKM. Trimming shortened V by 6 bases and J by 4 bases, and 6 bases separated the two germline ends. The CDR3 extends over 11 amino acids. The CDR3 DNA sequence: TGTGCCAGCAGCATAATAGAGACCCAGTACTTC. Translated: CASSIIETQYF.

The chain carries TRBV6-1 and TRBJ1-2; D is unclear. The CDR3 extends over 12 amino acids. Germline CDR1 MNHNS, CDR2 SASEGT. The V end was cut by 7 bases, the J end by 5 bases, with 11 bases between. This CDR3 is CASTRPGYGYTF. In DNA, the CDR3 is TGTGCCAGCACCAGGCCCGGGTATGGCTACACCTTC.

This rearrangement joins TRBV7-2 to TRBJ2-1, with a possible D match to TRBD1 (6 bases). The CDR3 spans 16 residues. V lost 2 bases and J lost 5, with 16 bases in between. Germline values: CDR1 SGHTA, CDR2 FQGNSA. The CDR3 region is CASSLSRDTGNNEQFF. The CDR3 DNA sequence: TGTGCCAGCAGCTTATCCCGGGACACTGGGAACAATGAGCAGTTCTTC.

Ten or more counts support this clonotype. This chain joins TRBV28 and TRBJ2-5, with D possibly being TRBD1 or TRBD2 (5 bases each). V was clipped by 3 bases and J by 3 bases, with 5 bases between them. Per the germline V gene, CDR1 is MDHEN and CDR2 is SYDVKM. The CDR3 loop spans 12 amino acids. The chain's CDR3 is CASSLGEETQYF. The CDR3 DNA follows: TGTGCCAGCAGTTTGGGGGAAGAGACCCAGTACTTC.

The J gene is TRBJ2-1, the V gene TRBV20-1; weak D call: TRBD1 (7 bases). CDR3 length: 17 residues. The V and J ends lost 2 bases and 8 bases respectively, with 25 bases between them. The V gene's germline CDR1 is DFQATT and CDR2 SNEGSKA (reference sequence). CDR3 amino acids: CSARRPGTVDYNDEQFF. In DNA, the CDR3 is TGCAGTGCTAGACGTCCCGGGACAGTGGACTACAACGATGAGCAGTTCTTC.

This clonotype was counted a few times. CDR3 residues: CASSSGGGAYGYTF. As DNA, the CDR3 is TGTGCCAGCAGTTCAGGGGGAGGGGCGTATGGCTACACCTTC. The chain employs TRBV12-3 or TRBV12-4 and TRBJ1-2; TRBD1 matches at 7 bases. The CDR3 is 14 residues long. Trimming took 4 bases from V and 5 from J; bases not matched to a gene: 7.

The V gene is TRBV19, the J gene TRBJ2-7, with 8 positions matching TRBD1. Germline assignment: CDR1 LNHDA and CDR2 SQIVND (reference sequence). The CDR3 length is 14 residues. The V segment lost 3 bases and the J segment 2 bases; nucleotides outside the gene matches: 3. CDR3 in DNA: TGTGCCAGTAGTATCCGGGACAGGACCTACGAGCAGTACTTC. The encoded protein is CASSIRDRTYEQYF.

The table lists this clonotype with many counts. The CDR3 bases are TGCAGTGCTAGAGTGGCTGGGAGAGCCGAGCAGTTCTTC. Translation: CSARVAGRAEQFF. J is TRBJ2-1 and V is TRBV20-1, with D tentatively TRBD2 (5 bases). The CDR3 length is 13 residues. Trimming removed 1 base at V and 10 bases at J, with 14 bases between. The germline V gene has CDR1 DFQATT and CDR2 SNEGSKA (reference sequence).

This clonotype has only a few counts. The V gene is TRBV20-1, the J gene TRBJ2-7; 10 positions match TRBD2. V shed 2 bases, J shed 5 bases, and the junction held 9 bases outside the gene matches. Per the germline V gene, CDR1 is DFQATT and CDR2 is SNEGSKA (reference sequence). This CDR3 contains 15 residues. CDR3 DNA: TGCAGTGCTAGACCTGTAGCGGGAGGTATCGACGAGCAGTACTTC. It specifies CSARPVAGGIDEQYF.

The V and J genes are TRBV20-1 and TRBJ2-2, with D possibly being TRBD1 or TRBD2 (5 bases each). The germline CDR1 and CDR2 sequences are DFQATT and SNEGSKA (reference sequence). The V end lost 3 bases, the J end lost 5 bases, and 10 bases lay between the germline ends. The CDR3 has 13 residues. CDR3 amino acids: CSASVGVTGELFF. The DNA of the CDR3 is TGCAGTGCTAGTGTGGGGGTTACCGGGGAGCTGTTTTTT.

This clonotype was seen a few times. This chain connects TRBV6-2 or TRBV6-3 to TRBJ2-3, with unresolved D. V lost 2 bases to trimming and J lost 1 base, with 7 bases between them. CDR1 and CDR2 (germline): MNHEY, SVGEGT. The CDR3 extends over 14 amino acids. CDR3 region: CASSYVGGTDTQYF. CDR3 coding DNA: TGTGCCAGCAGTTACGTAGGAGGCACAGATACGCAGTATTTT.

V usage is TRBV18 and J usage is TRBJ1-2, with D possibly TRBD1 on 6 matching bases. Germline CDR1 KGHSH, CDR2 LQKENI. V gave up 3 bases and J gave up 3 bases, with 11 bases separating them. There are 14 residues in the CDR3. The CDR3 loop is CASSPPAGDYGYTF. The CDR3 DNA is TGTGCCAGCTCACCCCCGGCAGGGGACTATGGCTACACCTTC. The full variable domain, with the rest looked up from reference TRBV18 and TRBJ1-2, is NAGVMQNPRHLVRRRGQEARLRCSPMKGHSHVYWYRQLPEEGLKFMVYLQKENIIDESGMPKERFSAEFPKEGPSILRIQQVVRGDSAAYFCASSPPAGDYGYTFGSGTRLTVV.

This clonotype was seen repeatedly, ten times or more. J is TRBJ2-3 and V is TRBV12-3 or TRBV12-4; possibly TRBD2 for D (5 bases). V lost 8 bases and J 3 bases, leaving 12 bases between the germline ends. This CDR3 is 13 amino acids long. This CDR3 reads CASGRSRTDTQYF. As DNA, the CDR3 is TGTGCCAGCGGGAGATCGAGGACAGATACGCAGTATTTT.

The chain recombines TRBV28 with TRBJ2-1; D is unclear. The V end lost 5 bases, the J end lost 8 bases, and 22 bases lay between the germline ends. This CDR3 comprises 16 residues. Germline V gene sequence: CDR1 MDHEN, CDR2 SYDVKM. The CDR3 region has the DNA TGTGCCAGCAGTACCCCCTGGAAGTTTGGGAAGGATGAGCAGTTCTTC. This gives the protein CASSTPWKFGKDEQFF.

This clonotype was seen a few times. The V and J genes are TRBV6-2 or TRBV6-3 and TRBJ2-1, with 11 bases that match TRBD2. Per germline, CDR1 MNHEY and CDR2 SVGEGT. CDR3 size: 15 residues. Germline trimming cut 5 bases from V and 8 bases from J; bases unmatched to any gene: 8. In nucleotides, the CDR3 is TGTGCCAGCAGTAGACTAGCGGGATTGGGAGATGAGCAGTTCTTC. This sequence encodes CASSRLAGLGDEQFF.